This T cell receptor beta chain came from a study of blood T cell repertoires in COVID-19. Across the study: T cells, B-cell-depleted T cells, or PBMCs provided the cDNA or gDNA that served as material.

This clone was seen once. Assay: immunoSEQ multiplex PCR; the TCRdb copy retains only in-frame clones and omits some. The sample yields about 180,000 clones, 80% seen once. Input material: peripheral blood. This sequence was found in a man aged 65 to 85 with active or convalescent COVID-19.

CDR3 DNA: TGTGCCTGGAGTGTACACGGGGGGACTGAAGCTTTCTTT. It is translated as CAWSVHGGTEAFF. This chain connects TRBV30 to TRBJ1-1; tentatively, D is TRBD1 (5 bases). V gave up 0 bases and J gave up 5 bases, with 10 bases separating them. CDR3 length: 13 amino acids. Germline V gene lookup returns CDR1 GTSNPN and CDR2 SVGIG (reference sequence).